Each of the 20 T cell receptor beta chains below was sequenced from the same sample in a study of cytomegalovirus exposure and HLA in healthy donors. 60 Vbeta and 13 Jbeta primers were used in PCR. Using immunoSEQ multiplex PCR, the repertoire was profiled, and TCRdb retains in-frame clones only, with some absent. The sample holds around 67,000 clones; approximately 71% are singletons and the top ten take about 1.9%. The sequencing sample was made of PBMCs. The receptor source for this set is a woman aged 25 to 39 in good health and CMV-seronegative.

The rearrangement links TRBV6-6 to TRBJ2-3; weak D call: TRBD2 (6 bases). From germline, CDR1 is MNHNY and CDR2 SVGAGI (reference sequence). The CDR3 runs 14 residues. Trimming stripped 6 bases from V and 2 bases from J, with 12 bases between. The CDR3 sequence: CASRRDGPTDTQYF. The CDR3 DNA sequence: TGTGCCAGCAGGCGGGACGGACCCACAGATACGCAGTATTTT.

This chain connects TRBV7-2 to TRBJ1-6, with D hard to call. Germline V lookup: CDR1 SGHTA, CDR2 FQGNSA. The germline V and J ends were trimmed by 7 bases and 0 bases, with 7 bases remaining between them. The CDR3 is made up of 14 amino acids. Here the CDR3 DNA reads TGTGCCAGCAATGAGGTCTCCTATAATTCACCCCTCCACTTT. Amino acid sequence: CASNEVSYNSPLHF.

The chain has TRBV7-2 and TRBJ2-2; 10 bases line up with TRBD2. This CDR3 region has 15 residues. V lost 5 bases to trimming and J lost 3 bases; unmatched junction nucleotides: 3. Germline values: CDR1 SGHTA, CDR2 FQGNSA. DNA of the CDR3: TGTGCCAGCAGCGAGCGGGGGGGGGACACCGGGGAGCTGTTTTTT. Protein: CASSERGGDTGELFF.

The chain uses TRBV28 and TRBJ2-3; the match to TRBD2 covers 8 bases. Per the germline V gene, CDR1 is MDHEN and CDR2 is SYDVKM. The CDR3 contains 15 residues. Losses at the gene ends were 2 bases for V and 4 bases for J; bases not matched to a gene: 5. CDR3 DNA sequence: TGTGCCAGCAGTTTAGCGGGGACTAGGGCAGATACGCAGTATTTT. Protein product: CASSLAGTRADTQYF.

This chain links TRBV4-1 with TRBJ1-5; 7 nucleotides match TRBD1. V lost 4 bases to trimming and J lost 2 bases; unmatched junction nucleotides: 2. This CDR3 comprises 14 residues. The germline V gene encodes CDR1 MGHRA and CDR2 YSYEKL. The CDR3 coding sequence is TGCGCCAGCAGCCTCGACAGGGGCAATCAGCCCCAGCATTTT. Translation: CASSLDRGNQPQHF.

The rearrangement joins TRBV6-5 to TRBJ1-2; D not certain. Germline V gene data show CDR1 as MNHEY and CDR2 as SVGAGI. This CDR3 has 12 amino acids. V lost 2 bases, J lost 5 bases, and 6 bases lay in between. CDR3 coding DNA: TGTGCCAGCAGTTACCCGGGGTATGGCTACACCTTC. Protein product: CASSYPGYGYTF.

This chain connects TRBV7-2 to TRBJ1-5; 9 bases map to TRBD1. The germline V gene encodes CDR1 SGHTA and CDR2 FQGNSA. The CDR3 is 14 residues long. Germline trimming cut 5 bases from V and 6 bases from J; bases unmatched to any gene: 5. CDR3 region: CASSLTGGGQPQHF. The CDR3 region has the DNA TGTGCCAGCAGCCTAACAGGGGGCGGTCAGCCCCAGCATTTT.

The genes are TRBV7-9 and TRBJ1-2; no firm D call. V gave up 3 bases and J gave up 4 bases, with 6 bases separating them. Germline V gene data show CDR1 as SEHNR and CDR2 as FQNEAQ (reference sequence). This CDR3 has 12 amino acids. The CDR3 is CASSFESYGYTF. CDR3 bases: TGTGCCAGCAGCTTTGAGAGCTATGGCTACACCTTC.

This chain joins TRBV11-3 and TRBJ2-5, with 8 bases fitting TRBD1. CDR1 SGHNT and CDR2 YENEEA come from the germline V gene. The CDR3 length is 15 residues. Trimming removed 3 bases from V and 5 bases from J; junction bases left unmatched: 8. CDR3 DNA sequence: TGTGCCAGCAGCTTCCGGACAGGGCATTTCGAGACCCAGTACTTC. Translation: CASSFRTGHFETQYF.

This clone was seen a handful of times. J is TRBJ2-1 and V is TRBV7-9; the match to TRBD2 covers 12 bases. The CDR3 loop spans 19 amino acids. V was clipped by 5 bases and J by 0 bases; unmatched bases: 11. Germline CDR1 is SEHNR and CDR2 is FQNEAQ (reference sequence). In DNA form, the CDR3 reads TGTGCCAGCAGCACTACCGGGACTAGCGGGTCCCTCTCCTACAATGAGCAGTTCTTC. It encodes CASSTTGTSGSLSYNEQFF.

This clone was counted once. The genes are TRBV13 and TRBJ1-1; 8 bases match TRBD1. The germline CDR1 and CDR2 sequences are PRHDT and FYEKMQ (reference sequence). The CDR3 consists of 15 residues. V was clipped by 5 bases and J by 0 bases; unmatched bases: 5. DNA for the CDR3: TGTGCCAGCAGCGGAAGACAGGGGATGAACACTGAAGCTTTCTTT. Translated: CASSGRQGMNTEAFF. The full variable domain, rest sourced from reference TRBV13 and TRBJ1-1, is AAGVIQSPRHLIKEKRETATLKCYPIPRHDTVYWYQQGPGQDPQFLISFYEKMQSDKGSIPDRFSAQQFSDYHSELNMSSLELGDSALYFCASSGRQGMNTEAFFGQGTRLTVV.

V usage is TRBV10-3 and J usage is TRBJ2-1; D perhaps matches TRBD1 (6 bases). V dropped 8 bases and J dropped 5 bases, with 10 bases sitting between them. Per germline, CDR1 ENHRY and CDR2 SYGVKD. The CDR3 sequence is 12 residues long. The CDR3 DNA sequence: TGTGCCATCGAGGGGGACCACAATGAGCAGTTCTTC. As protein: CAIEGDHNEQFF.

The V gene is TRBV2, the J gene TRBJ2-3; tentatively, D is TRBD2 (5 bases). Germline V gene sequence: CDR1 SNHLY, CDR2 FYNNEI. V was shortened by 5 bases and J by 0 bases, with 9 bases between the two germline ends. CDR3 length equals 14 residues. Written as DNA, the CDR3 is TGTGCCAGCAGTCTTAGGACTAGCACAGATACGCAGTATTTT. This codes for CASSLRTSTDTQYF.

The gene calls are TRBV5-1 and TRBJ2-3; D perhaps matches TRBD2 (5 bases). V was clipped by 4 bases and J by 1 base, with 13 bases between them. CDR1 is SGHRS and CDR2 is YFSETQ in the germline V gene. CDR3 size: 15 residues. The CDR3 here is CASSRGGSGTDTQYF. For the CDR3, the DNA is TGCGCCAGCAGCCGGGGTGGGTCAGGCACAGATACGCAGTATTTT.

The chain is built from TRBV7-2 and TRBJ1-1; 7 bases align to TRBD1. Germline CDR1 is SGHTA and CDR2 is FQGNSA. Trimming removed 5 bases from V and 6 bases from J; junction bases left unmatched: 3. The CDR3 covers 12 residues. CDR3 in DNA: TGTGCCAGCAGCCCCCAGGGGGCTGAAGCTTTCTTT. Translated: CASSPQGAEAFF.

This sequence joins TRBV30 and TRBJ1-6; D is ambiguous. The V end lost 1 base, the J end lost 5 bases, and 9 bases lay between the germline ends. Germline V CDR1 and CDR2: GTSNPN, SVGIG (reference sequence). The length of the CDR3 is 14 residues. The CDR3 spells CAWSADTDNSPLHF. The CDR3 nucleotides are TGTGCCTGGAGTGCCGACACGGATAATTCACCCCTCCACTTT.

The chain couples TRBV7-2 to TRBJ2-3; D unresolved. The CDR3 length is 15 residues. The germline gives CDR1 SGHTA, CDR2 FQGNSA. V was clipped by 1 base and J by 2 bases, with 10 bases between them. The chain's CDR3 is CASSLGGQPTDTQYF. The CDR3 DNA reads as TGTGCCAGCAGCTTAGGCGGTCAGCCCACAGATACGCAGTATTTT.

Only one count was recorded for this clone. This sequence joins TRBV5-4 and TRBJ1-4; D is ambiguous. The CDR3 runs 15 residues. V lost 0 bases and J lost 3, with 9 bases in between. CDR1 is SGHNT and CDR2 is YYREEE in the germline V gene (reference sequence). The CDR3 bases are TGTGCCAGCAGCTTGGGTCGGCAGGCTAATGAAAAACTGTTTTTT. Protein: CASSLGRQANEKLFF. The variable domain in full, completed from reference TRBV5-4 and TRBJ1-4, reads ETGVTQSPTHLIKTRGQQVTLRCSSQSGHNTVSWYQQALGQGPQFIFQYYREEENGRGNFPPRFSGLQFPNYSSELNVNALELDDSALYLCASSLGRQANEKLFFGSGTQLSVL.

J is TRBJ1-2 and V is TRBV5-4, with a possible D match to TRBD1 (6 bases). The V and J ends lost 5 bases and 6 bases respectively, with 20 bases between them. CDR3 length: 15 residues. CDR1 and CDR2 (germline): SGHNT, YYREEE (reference sequence). As DNA, the CDR3 is TGTGCCAGCAGTTCCCCTCCCGCAGGGGCGCATGGCTACACCTTC. It is translated as CASSSPPAGAHGYTF.

The chain recombines TRBV30 with TRBJ2-7; 10 bases line up with TRBD1. CDR3 length: 16 residues. The germline gives CDR1 GTSNPN, CDR2 SVGIG (reference sequence). Trimming removed 0 bases from V and 7 bases from J; junction bases left unmatched: 12. This CDR3 is CAWSVKDRGVVREQYF. CDR3 sequence (DNA): TGTGCCTGGAGTGTTAAGGACAGGGGGGTAGTACGTGAGCAGTACTTC.